What follows are 21 T cell receptor beta chains derived from one specimen sequenced in a study of cytomegalovirus exposure and HLA in healthy donors. Primers included in the PCR were 60 Vbeta and 13 Jbeta primers. Profiled with immunoSEQ multiplex PCR; TCRdb holds only in-frame clones, not every one. The table has fewer than 110,000 clones, roughly 70% seen once. Material for sequencing was PBMCs. The source is a woman in her thirties or forties in good health and CMV-seropositive.

The chain has TRBV29-1 and TRBJ2-5; TRBD1 matches at 10 bases. The CDR3 spans 15 residues. Germline CDR1 and CDR2: SQVTM and ANQGSEA. Germline trimming cut 4 bases from V and 5 bases from J; bases unmatched to any gene: 10. The DNA for the CDR3 is TGCAGCGTTGCAGCCGGGACAGGGGAGGTTGAGACCCAGTACTTC. It is translated as CSVAAGTGEVETQYF. Complete variable domain (other parts from reference TRBV29-1 and TRBJ2-5): SAVISQKPSRDICQRGTSLTIQCQVDSQVTMMFWYRQQPGQSLTLIATANQGSEATYESGFVIDKFPISRPNLTFSTLTVSNMSPEDSSIYLCSVAAGTGEVETQYFGPGTRLLVL.

V gene TRBV7-8 combines with J gene TRBJ2-1, with 7 bases fitting TRBD1. Trimming removed 4 bases from V and 1 base from J; junction bases left unmatched: 10. The germline CDR1 and CDR2 sequences are SGHVS and FQNEAQ. This CDR3 spans 17 amino acids. This chain's CDR3 is CASSSRQGLPSYNEQFF. CDR3 DNA sequence: TGTGCCAGCAGCTCCCGACAGGGTCTACCTTCCTACAATGAGCAGTTCTTC.

CDR3 sequence: CAISIGQSNEKLFF. The CDR3 DNA reads TGTGCCATCAGCATCGGACAGAGTAATGAAAAACTGTTTTTT. The chain is built from TRBV10-3 and TRBJ1-4; a weak D match, TRBD1 (6 bases). Germline loops: CDR1 ENHRY, CDR2 SYGVKD. The CDR3 length is 14 residues. The ends were cut back, 6 bases at V and 4 bases at J, with 12 bases in the middle.

This chain links TRBV6-6 with TRBJ2-5; 11 bases match TRBD1. Germline V gene sequence: CDR1 MNHNY, CDR2 SVGAGI (reference sequence). V shed 6 bases, J shed 4 bases, and the junction held 7 bases outside the gene matches. The CDR3 length is 15 residues. The CDR3 bases are TGTGCCAGCAGCAAAGGACAGGGGGCATTAGAGACCCAGTACTTC. Protein product: CASSKGQGALETQYF.

V and J are TRBV2 and TRBJ2-7; maybe TRBD2 (6 bases). Trimming removed 0 bases at V and 6 bases at J, with 12 bases between. CDR3 length: 14 residues. The germline gives CDR1 SNHLY, CDR2 FYNNEI. This CDR3 reads CASSEAIRGSEQYF. CDR3 bases: TGTGCCAGCAGTGAAGCCATCCGGGGGAGCGAGCAGTACTTC.

CDR3 nucleotides: TGTGCCAGCAGCCAAGGAAGCCGTGAGGGAGAGACCCAGTACTTC. Residues: CASSQGSREGETQYF. This rearrangement joins TRBV4-2 to TRBJ2-5; maybe TRBD2 (5 bases). The ends were cut back, 1 base at V and 4 bases at J, with 13 bases in the middle. The length of the CDR3 is 15 residues. Germline V CDR1 and CDR2: LGHNA, YNFKEQ.

This chain joins TRBV30 and TRBJ1-1; 11 positions match TRBD1. This CDR3 region has 14 residues. Trimming took 1 base from V and 9 from J; bases not matched to a gene: 7. In germline, CDR1 is GTSNPN, CDR2 SVGIG (reference sequence). Written as DNA, the CDR3 is TGTGCCTGGAGTGGGGGGGGACAGGGGGTTCAAGCTTTCTTT. Its protein product is CAWSGGGQGVQAFF.

This chain uses TRBV7-2 with TRBJ2-1; 12 bases are shared with TRBD1. The CDR3 has 15 amino acids. The V segment lost 4 bases and the J segment 11 bases; nucleotides outside the gene matches: 9. Looked up from germline, CDR1 is SGHTA and CDR2 is FQGNSA. The CDR3 DNA follows: TGTGCCAGCAGCTATCCGGGACAGGGGGCGGGCCAGCAGTTCTTC. As protein: CASSYPGQGAGQQFF.

This clone showed up just a few times. The chain employs TRBV5-4 and TRBJ2-4; a possible D gene is TRBD1 (6 bases). The CDR3 has 14 residues. The germline V and J ends were trimmed by 2 bases and 6 bases, with 12 bases remaining between them. CDR1 and CDR2 (germline): SGHNT, YYREEE (reference sequence). The CDR3 region is CASSFQGSSNIQYF. CDR3 sequence (DNA): TGTGCCAGCAGCTTCCAGGGGTCCTCAAACATTCAGTACTTC.

The V gene is TRBV4-3, the J gene TRBJ2-7, with a tentative D call TRBD2 (5 bases). The CDR3 covers 15 residues. V gave up 3 bases and J gave up 3 bases, with 15 bases separating them. Germline V lookup: CDR1 LGHNA, CDR2 YSLEER. CDR3 loop: CASSQDTSSNYEQYF. The CDR3 nucleotides are TGCGCCAGCAGCCAGGATACTAGTTCCAACTACGAGCAGTACTTC.

With respect to this clone: The sample has other DNA sequences that encode this CDR3 too. The chain has TRBV5-4 and TRBJ2-7, with TRBD1 as a possible D gene (5 bases). Germline V gene sequence: CDR1 SGHNT, CDR2 YYREEE (reference sequence). The CDR3 has 12 residues. Trimming cost V 4 bases and J 3 bases, with 8 bases left between them. CDR3 protein: CASSRDSYEQYF. For the CDR3, the DNA is TGTGCCAGCAGCCGCGACAGCTACGAGCAGTACTTC.

This chain uses TRBV10-3 with TRBJ1-1, with no clear D. CDR1 is ENHRY and CDR2 is SYGVKD in the germline V gene. The CDR3 runs 15 residues. V was clipped by 2 bases and J by 2 bases, with 12 bases between them. CDR3 nucleotides: TGTGCCATCAGTGAGACCAGTTCGATTAACACTGAAGCTTTCTTT. Protein sequence: CAISETSSINTEAFF.

The chain is built from TRBV5-1 and TRBJ2-1; TRBD2 aligns across 7 bases. CDR3 size: 16 residues. After removal of 0 bases from V and 9 bases from J, the junction contained 12 bases not matched to a gene. The germline V gene encodes CDR1 SGHRS and CDR2 YFSETQ. CDR3 protein: CASSLGSGGVGVEQFF. CDR3 nucleotide sequence: TGCGCCAGCAGCTTGGGGTCTGGGGGGGTCGGGGTTGAGCAGTTCTTC.

DNA of the CDR3: TGTGCCAGCAGCTTAGTAAGGGGGATTCGGGAGACCCAGTACTTC. Residues: CASSLVRGIRETQYF. The chain combines TRBV7-2 with TRBJ2-5, with D possibly TRBD1 on 6 matching bases. V was shortened by 1 base and J by 5 bases, with 14 bases between the two germline ends. The germline V gene has CDR1 SGHTA and CDR2 FQGNSA. CDR3 length: 15 residues. The whole variable domain, filled in from reference TRBV7-2 and TRBJ2-5, reads GAGVSQSPSNKVTEKGKDVELRCDPISGHTALYWYRQSLGQGLEFLIYFQGNSAPDKSGLPSDRFSAERTGGSVSTLTIQRTQQEDSAVYLCASSLVRGIRETQYFGPGTRLLVL.

The chain has TRBV5-1 and TRBJ2-5; 7 bases line up with TRBD1. Germline CDR1 reads SGHRS; CDR2 reads YFSETQ. V lost 7 bases to trimming and J lost 0 bases; unmatched junction nucleotides: 6. This CDR3 region has 14 residues. Here the CDR3 reads CASGRGNNQETQYF. CDR3 DNA: TGCGCCAGCGGCAGGGGGAATAACCAAGAGACCCAGTACTTC.

The chain has TRBV5-1 and TRBJ2-5; perhaps TRBD2 as D (6 bases). V was clipped by 4 bases and J by 5 bases, with 15 bases between them. CDR1 and CDR2 (germline): SGHRS, YFSETQ. The CDR3 contains 14 residues. The CDR3 sequence: CASSIGTPRETQYF. CDR3 DNA: TGCGCCAGCAGCATAGGGACTCCGAGGGAGACCCAGTACTTC.

The rearrangement joins TRBV19 to TRBJ1-5; the D is unclear. CDR3 size: 13 residues. Per germline, CDR1 LNHDA and CDR2 SQIVND (reference sequence). V was shortened by 6 bases and J by 8 bases, with 14 bases between the two germline ends. The CDR3 region is CASSRNRGEPQHF. The DNA for the CDR3 is TGTGCCAGTAGCCGCAACCGCGGGGAGCCCCAGCATTTT.

This clone has just a few counts. The V and J genes are TRBV6-5 and TRBJ1-2, with 7 bases aligning to TRBD1. The ends lost 6 bases at V and 1 base at J; junction bases unmatched: 8. CDR1 and CDR2 from the germline V gene are MNHEY and SVGAGI. CDR3 size: 15 residues. As DNA, the CDR3 is TGTGCCAGCAGGACAGGGTTTGGCTTTAACTATGGCTACACCTTC. Protein: CASRTGFGFNYGYTF.

The chain carries TRBV6-5 and TRBJ1-5; no definite D call. The CDR3 consists of 16 residues. Germline V CDR1 and CDR2: MNHEY, SVGAGI. Deletions cut 0 bases from V and 2 bases from J, with 11 bases between. The CDR3 region is CASSYSAVMGNQPQHF. Here the CDR3 DNA reads TGTGCCAGCAGTTACTCTGCAGTGATGGGCAATCAGCCCCAGCATTTT.

This clone was detected only a few times. V gene TRBV6-5 combines with J gene TRBJ2-7; D gene uncertain. The V gene lost 5 bases and the J gene lost 2 bases, with 13 bases spanning the gap. This CDR3 spans 14 amino acids. CDR1 is MNHEY and CDR2 is SVGAGI in the germline V gene. CDR3 amino acids: CASSLDGVTYEQYF. DNA of the CDR3: TGTGCCAGCAGTCTTGACGGAGTAACCTACGAGCAGTACTTC.

The CDR3 coding sequence is TGTGCCAGCAGCCCCTCGTACGAGCAGTACTTC. This codes for CASSPSYEQYF. This sequence joins TRBV6-6 and TRBJ2-7, with no clear D. The CDR3 spans 11 residues. Trimming shortened V by 6 bases and J by 4 bases, and 7 bases separated the two germline ends. CDR1 is MNHNY, CDR2 SVGAGI, per germline (reference sequence).